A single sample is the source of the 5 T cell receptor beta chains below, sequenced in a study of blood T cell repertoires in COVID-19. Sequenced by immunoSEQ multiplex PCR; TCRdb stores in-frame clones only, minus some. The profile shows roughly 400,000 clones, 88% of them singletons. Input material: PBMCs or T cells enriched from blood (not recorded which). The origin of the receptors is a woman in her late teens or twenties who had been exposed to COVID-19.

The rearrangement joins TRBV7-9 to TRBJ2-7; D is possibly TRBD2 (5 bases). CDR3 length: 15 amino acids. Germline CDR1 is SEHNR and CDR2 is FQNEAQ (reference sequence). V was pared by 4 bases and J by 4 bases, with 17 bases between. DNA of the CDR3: TGTGCCAGCAGCTCACTTGGAGCGGAGACTTACGAGCAGTACTTC. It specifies CASSSLGAETYEQYF.

The CDR3 reads CASSQSDRNTGELFF. CDR3 bases: TGTGCCAGCAGCCAATCGGACAGGAACACCGGGGAGCTGTTTTTT. The V and J genes are TRBV16 and TRBJ2-2, with D tentatively TRBD1 (6 bases). The V and J ends lost 0 bases and 1 base respectively, with 6 bases between them. Per the germline V gene, CDR1 is KGHSY and CDR2 is FQNENV. CDR3 length: 15 amino acids. Full variable domain (remainder filled in from reference TRBV16 and TRBJ2-2): GEEVAQTPKHLVRGEGQKAKLYCAPIKGHSYVFWYQQVLKNEFKFLISFQNENVFDETGMPKERFSAKCLPNSPCSLEIQATKLEDSAVYFCASSQSDRNTGELFFGEGSRLTVL.

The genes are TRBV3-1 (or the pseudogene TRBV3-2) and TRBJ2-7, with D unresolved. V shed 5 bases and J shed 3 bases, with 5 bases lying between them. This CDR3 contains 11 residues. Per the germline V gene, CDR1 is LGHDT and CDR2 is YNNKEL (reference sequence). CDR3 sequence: CASSSVYEQYF. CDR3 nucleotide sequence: TGTGCCAGCAGCTCCGTCTACGAGCAGTACTTC.

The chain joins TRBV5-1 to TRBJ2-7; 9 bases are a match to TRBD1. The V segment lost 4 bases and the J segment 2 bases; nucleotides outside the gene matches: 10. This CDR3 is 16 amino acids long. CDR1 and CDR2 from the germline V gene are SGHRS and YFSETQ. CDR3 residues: CASSPDPGTGPYEQYF. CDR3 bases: TGCGCCAGCAGCCCGGACCCCGGGACAGGGCCCTACGAGCAGTACTTC.

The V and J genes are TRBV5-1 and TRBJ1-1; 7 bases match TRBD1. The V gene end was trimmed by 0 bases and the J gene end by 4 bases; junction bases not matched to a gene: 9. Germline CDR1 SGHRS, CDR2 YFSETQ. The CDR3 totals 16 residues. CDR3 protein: CASSLVLGGAGTEAFF. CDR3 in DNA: TGCGCCAGCAGCTTGGTTTTAGGGGGCGCGGGCACTGAAGCTTTCTTT. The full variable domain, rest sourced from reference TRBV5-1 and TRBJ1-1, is KAGVTQTPRYLIKTRGQQVTLSCSPISGHRSVSWYQQTPGQGLQFLFEYFSETQRNKGNFPGRFSGRQFSNSRSEMNVSTLELGDSALYLCASSLVLGGAGTEAFFGQGTRLTVV.